This T cell receptor (beta chain) originates from a study of blood T cell repertoires in COVID-19. About the research overall: Collection of acute and convalescent COVID-19 samples took place in the United States, Italy and Spain.

Original processing methods: Amplifying reference gene primers gave estimates of nucleated cell counts. The table came from immunoSEQ multiplex PCR; TCRdb's copy has only in-frame clones and leaves some out. V, J and clone size are those of that table, while D and trimming were read from the DNA. Of fewer than 300,000 clones listed, roughly 90% were seen once; the top ten hold 0.9% to 1.2%. Recruits, aged about 18 to 95 years, lived in about two dozen US areas. Germline lookup yields CDR1 MNHEY and CDR2 SVGAGI. The CDR3 has 15 amino acids. V shed 6 bases and J shed 9 bases, with 21 bases lying between them.

The chain is built from TRBV6-5 and TRBJ2-1; TRBD2 might be the D (6 bases). Specimen: PBMCs or T cells enriched from blood (not recorded which). The receptor was derived from a woman younger than 45 who had recovered from COVID-19. In nucleotides, the CDR3 is TGTGCCAGCAGCTGGGACTCGAGGGGTTCCAGTGAGCAGTTCTTC. Residues: CASSWDSRGSSEQFF.